This is a list of T cell receptor beta chains from one sample in a study of T cell clones after liver transplantation. Sequenced by immunoSEQ multiplex PCR; TCRdb stores in-frame clones only, minus some. The sample gives under 130,000 clones, about 86% of which show up once; less than 3% is in the top ten. This sample comprised CD4+ T cells from blood, obtained around 4 years after liver transplant. The receptors shown here come from a human patient who received a liver transplant. Some T cells here may be from the graft donor. Both conserved end residues are part of each CDR3. A D gene is named only where the DNA matches it firmly. Rows may omit the clone size; those that give it use once, few, many or a size class.

j_call clone_size v_call d_call cdr3_aa cdr3_nt
TRBJ1-1 NA TRBV7-2 TRBD1 CASKGGGTEAFF TGTGCCAGCAAAGGGGGCGGGACTGAAGCTTTCTTT
TRBJ2-3 NA TRBV28 NA CASSLWQGWADTQYF TGTGCCAGCAGTTTATGGCAGGGGTGGGCAGATACGCAGTATTTT
TRBJ2-1 NA TRBV18 TRBD1 CASSALPRQGIRYNEQFF TGTGCCAGCTCAGCGCTCCCGAGACAGGGTATTAGGTACAATGAGCAGTTCTTC
TRBJ1-5 NA TRBV5-6 NA CASSLYATGSNQPQHF TGTGCCAGCAGCTTGTATGCCACGGGCAGCAATCAGCCCCAGCATTTT
TRBJ1-2 NA TRBV5-1 TRBD1 CASSSGQVGGVDGYTF TGCGCCAGCAGCAGTGGACAGGTCGGTGGGGTGGATGGCTACACCTTC
TRBJ2-1 NA TRBV4-2 NA CASSPQRWGSSYNEQFF TGTGCCAGCAGCCCCCAGAGGTGGGGGAGCTCCTACAATGAGCAGTTCTTC
TRBJ2-1 once TRBV19 TRBD1 CASSIQTGGNEQFF TGTGCCAGTAGTATCCAGACAGGGGGCAATGAGCAGTTCTTC
TRBJ1-1 NA TRBV12-5 TRBD1 CASGIGTGGPVAEAFF TGTGCTAGTGGTATAGGGACAGGGGGGCCTGTCGCTGAAGCTTTCTTT
TRBJ1-6 NA TRBV18 NA CASSQGFDNSPLHF TGTGCCAGCTCACAAGGATTTGATAATTCACCCCTCCACTTT
TRBJ2-5 NA TRBV7-8 TRBD1 CASSLWGQGAGETQYF TGTGCCAGCAGCTTATGGGGACAGGGGGCAGGAGAGACCCAGTACTTC
TRBJ2-5 NA TRBV2 NA CASSGPGETQYF TGTGCCAGCAGTGGGCCGGGGGAGACCCAGTACTTC
TRBJ1-2 NA TRBV18 NA CASSQADPLGYTF TGTGCCAGCTCACAAGCGGACCCCTTGGGATACACCTTC
TRBJ2-1 NA TRBV18 NA CASSQHRNEQFF TGTGCCAGCTCACAACACCGGAATGAGCAGTTCTTC
TRBJ2-5 NA TRBV27 NA CAMTPRGHQETQYF TGTGCCATGACCCCACGGGGGCATCAAGAGACCCAGTACTTC
TRBJ1-4 medium-sized TRBV19 TRBD1 CASSPSRSGQGGEKLFF TGTGCCAGTAGTCCCTCCCGGAGTGGACAGGGAGGTGAAAAACTGTTTTTT
TRBJ1-3 NA TRBV18 NA CASSPPDGNTIYF TGTGCCAGCTCACCACCCGATGGAAACACCATATATTTT
TRBJ1-3 NA TRBV18 NA CASSPNRRTDTIYF TGTGCCAGCTCACCGAACAGGCGAACGGACACCATATATTTT
TRBJ2-3 once TRBV19 NA CASSMGDTQYF TGTGCCAGTAGTATGGGAGATACGCAGTATTTT
TRBJ2-2 NA TRBV28 NA CASILGGTGNTGELFF TGTGCCAGCATCCTCGGGGGGACAGGGAACACCGGGGAGCTGTTTTTT
TRBJ2-1 NA TRBV25-1 NA CASSAPLGRGGQGEQFF TGTGCCAGCAGTGCCCCTCTAGGGAGGGGGGGGCAGGGTGAGCAGTTCTTC
TRBJ1-2 NA TRBV29-1 NA CSSKGQGSGGYTF TGCAGCTCCAAAGGCCAGGGTTCGGGTGGCTACACCTTC
TRBJ2-7 NA TRBV28 NA CASSFQDSEHEQYF TGTGCCAGCAGTTTTCAGGACAGTGAACACGAGCAGTACTTC
TRBJ1-2 once TRBV14 TRBD1 CASSQDLIQGAEGYTF TGTGCCAGCAGCCAAGATCTCATACAGGGGGCGGAGGGCTACACCTTC
TRBJ1-5 once TRBV2 NA CASSENHGSNQPQHF TGTGCCAGCAGTGAGAACCATGGGAGCAATCAGCCCCAGCATTTT
TRBJ2-2 many TRBV5-1 TRBD2 CASSGSGNPNTGELFF TGCGCCAGCAGCGGTAGCGGGAACCCGAACACCGGGGAGCTGTTTTTT
TRBJ1-6 NA TRBV7-2 TRBD1 CASSSQGSGYNSPLHF TGTGCCAGCAGCTCACAGGGGTCCGGGTATAATTCACCCCTCCACTTT
TRBJ1-2 NA TRBV29-1 TRBD1 CSVDHRGYYGYTF TGCAGCGTTGATCACAGGGGATACTATGGCTACACCTTC
TRBJ1-4 NA TRBV5-1 NA CASKQDLGREKLFF TGCGCCAGTAAACAGGACCTCGGACGGGAAAAACTGTTTTTT
TRBJ2-7 NA TRBV7-9 NA CASSLDGQAHEQYF TGTGCCAGCAGCTTAGACGGGCAGGCCCACGAGCAGTACTTC
TRBJ1-4 NA TRBV7-2 NA CASSLVGRGADLRRMFF NA
TRBJ2-1 NA TRBV27 TRBD1 CASSRKTGGKQFF TGTGCCAGCAGCCGAAAGACAGGGGGCAAGCAGTTCTTC
TRBJ2-1 NA TRBV6-1 NA CASSGSRWGGFF TGTGCCAGCAGTGGGTCCAGGTGGGGAGGGTTCTTC
TRBJ1-1 few TRBV18 NA CASSPNMNTEAFF TGTGCCAGCTCTCCAAACATGAACACTGAAGCTTTCTTT
TRBJ1-5 NA TRBV19 TRBD1 CASSIPGGHQPQHF TGTGCCAGTAGTATCCCAGGGGGGCATCAGCCCCAGCATTTT
TRBJ2-2 NA TRBV2 TRBD1 CASRTGQGGRNTGELFF TGTGCCAGCAGAACGGGACAGGGTGGTCGGAACACCGGGGAGCTGTTTTTT
TRBJ2-1 NA TRBV4-2 NA CASSQGELVGNEQFF TGTGCCAGCAGCCAAGGGGAGCTAGTGGGCAATGAGCAGTTCTTC
TRBJ2-1 NA TRBV6-4 TRBD2 CASSVGTSGREGEQFF TGTGCCAGCAGTGTAGGGACTAGCGGGAGAGAGGGTGAGCAGTTCTTC
TRBJ2-4 NA TRBV4-1 NA CASSQDTGRIQYF TGCGCCAGCAGCCAAGATACGGGCAGGATTCAGTACTTC
TRBJ2-7 NA TRBV6-5 TRBD1 CASSGRDRPYEQYF TGTGCCAGCAGCGGGCGGGACAGGCCCTACGAGCAGTACTTC
TRBJ2-3 NA TRBV6-6 NA CASNKERRTDTQYF TGTGCCAGCAACAAAGAACGCCGCACAGATACGCAGTATTTT
TRBJ1-2 NA TRBV30 TRBD1 CAWSSPGTGNYGYTF TGTGCCTGGAGTTCACCCGGGACAGGGAACTATGGCTACACCTTC
TRBJ2-2 NA TRBV28 TRBD2 CASSSGLAGGRANTGELFF TGTGCCAGCAGTTCGGGACTAGCGGGAGGTAGGGCGAACACCGGGGAGCTGTTTTTT
TRBJ1-5 NA TRBV18 TRBD1 CASSQTGGRVGNQPQHF TGTGCCAGCTCACAGACAGGGGGGCGGGTCGGCAATCAGCCCCAGCATTTT